This T cell receptor (beta chain) appears in the sequencing data of a study of T cells in tumors after PD-1 blockade. As for this clone: Within the sample, other DNA sequences also encode this same CDR3.

Time point described: second of two pre-therapy site-matched biopsies two to three months apart. Some clones are missing from TCRdb's copy, which holds only in-frame ones; the method was immunoSEQ multiplex PCR. The sample includes fewer than 2,000 clones, about two thirds seen only once; the top ten take around an eighth. The CDR3 length is 16 residues. V was clipped by 1 base and J by 0 bases, with 14 bases between them. The germline V gene encodes CDR1 SGDLS and CDR2 YYNGEE. The chain joins TRBV9 to TRBJ2-7, with a weak D call TRBD2 (7 bases). This TCR was recovered from a human donor with basal cell carcinoma. The specimen comprised tumor tissue, sampled before anti-PD-1 treatment. This CDR3 is CASSVKEGGRSYEQYF. CDR3 bases: TGTGCCAGCAGCGTAAAAGAGGGGGGGCGCTCCTACGAGCAGTACTTC.